This TCR beta chain was observed in a study of T cell repertoires in cytomegalovirus infection. The V end lost 0 bases, the J end lost 0 bases, and 9 bases lay between the germline ends. CDR1 and CDR2 (germline): SQVTM, ANQGSEA. The CDR3 totals 15 residues. Study results and caveats: CMV-specific HLA-C-restricted TCR beta clonotypes dominated the ex vivo response.

Concerning this clonotype itself: Its specificity is not known.

In TCRdb, the reads were re-called with MiXCR into one record per CDR3 protein. The repertoire has 830,000 or so distinct CDR3 sequences, 32% of them found once; the top ten carry around an eighth. V gene TRBV29-1 combines with J gene TRBJ2-1, with D tentatively TRBD2 (6 bases). The sequence came from a human donor in good health (CMV status not recorded). Some clones in this sample may be carry-over from other donors' samples. The starting material was cultured CD8+ T cells from PBMCs, obtained from culture after CMV antigen stimulation. The CDR3 nucleotides read TGCAGCGTTGAAGAACGGGGGAACTCCTACAATGAGCAGTTCTTC. The encoded protein is CSVEERGNSYNEQFF.